This TCR beta chain was found in a study of CD8+ T cells in alopecia areata. On this clone itself: Its antigen is not known.

Overall study results and limits: Higher clonality than in normal scalp was seen in lesional scalp, especially alopecia totalis/universalis.

TCR sequencing used cDNA made by reverse transcription of extracted RNA. Sequencing was performed with immunoSEQ multiplex PCR; in TCRdb, only in-frame clones are kept and a portion is missing. This sample carries 85,000 to 110,000 clones, approximately 52% of them seen once, and the ten largest clones take more than 8%. Germline loops: CDR1 LGHNA, CDR2 YNFKEQ. This CDR3 comprises 16 residues. After removal of 6 bases from V and 0 bases from J, the junction contained 5 bases not matched to a gene. Sequenced material: CD4+ T cells sorted from blood. This receptor was identified in a human donor in good health. The rearrangement links TRBV4-2 to TRBJ2-1; 10 bases fit TRBD2. CDR3 residues: CASRLTSGASYNEQFF. CDR3 bases: TGTGCCAGCAGACTCACTAGCGGGGCCTCCTACAATGAGCAGTTCTTC.